These T cell receptor beta chains were read from a single sample in a study of blood T cell repertoires in COVID-19. The table came from immunoSEQ multiplex PCR; TCRdb's copy has only in-frame clones and leaves some out. The data contain about 23,000 clones, roughly 89% of them singletons. Sequenced: peripheral blood. Source of these receptors: a woman of 80 years or more with active or convalescent COVID-19. Each CDR3 is given with its conserved first and last residue. The order of the fields is clone size, V gene, CDR3 protein. Clone size is given for some rows only: seen once, a few or many times, or a class if the clone is expanded.

size: .; V: TRBV11-2; CDR3: CASSTGWRYGYTF
size: .; V: TRBV15; CDR3: CATSYAQGETQYF
size: .; V: TRBV7-3; CDR3: CASSLIRLGVMNTEAFF
size: .; V: TRBV6-6; CDR3: CASSPLPQGTWGQPQHF
size: .; V: TRBV18; CDR3: CASSPQGPQGIDRSYEQYF
size: .; V: TRBV19; CDR3: CASSTAETLYDEQFF
size: once; V: TRBV30; CDR3: CACNGLAYEQYF
size: .; V: TRBV11-3; CDR3: CASSRGQGTGNTIYF
size: .; V: TRBV19; CDR3: CASRMGLVVSEQFF
size: .; V: TRBV4-2; CDR3: CASSQDREGSQYF
size: .; V: TRBV19; CDR3: CASSISMSVETQYF
size: few; V: TRBV5-1; CDR3: CASSLTPGLEIEQYF
size: .; V: TRBV7-9; CDR3: CASSLHSDTQYF
size: .; V: TRBV19; CDR3: CASSDQGLNEKLFF
size: .; V: TRBV10-3; CDR3: CAIRTTGPETQYF
size: .; V: TRBV10-3; CDR3: CAISERQGADTQYF
size: .; V: TRBV21-1; CDR3: CASSKILRTGPGELFF
size: .; V: TRBV28; CDR3: CASSLVAPRGNEQYF
size: few; V: TRBV29-1; CDR3: CSVGVRGLSEQYF
size: .; V: TRBV19; CDR3: CASSIPSPGQGYGYTF
size: once; V: TRBV25-1; CDR3: CASSALGSYGYTF
size: .; V: TRBV6-5; CDR3: CASRTGTNYGYTF